The 2 T cell receptor beta chains in this list originate from one sample, sequenced in a study of human T cells and chemical hapten exposure. Whole blood, unfractionated, served as the material for total RNA extraction. TCRdb itself ran the 5' RACE reads through MiXCR, one entry per CDR3 protein. The sample has some 78,000 distinct CDR3 sequences; 7.7% are singletons. The source of these receptors is a male donor in good health.

This clonotype was seen a few times. The CDR3 DNA follows: TGCAGCGTTGAAGATTACGGGACAGGGATCGGCTACACCTTC. Protein: CSVEDYGTGIGYTF. V usage is TRBV29-1 and J usage is TRBJ1-2; 9 bases are a match to TRBD1. This CDR3 comprises 14 residues. V lost 0 bases, J lost 8 bases, and 7 bases stayed unmatched. CDR1 and CDR2 from the germline V gene are SQVTM and ANQGSEA.

This clonotype was counted at least ten times. The chain uses TRBV28 and TRBJ1-2, with TRBD1 as a possible D gene (5 bases). From germline, CDR1 is MDHEN and CDR2 SYDVKM. The CDR3 is 15 residues long. V shed 2 bases and J shed 1 base, with 11 bases lying between them. The CDR3 region is CASSLPGTGNYGYTF. The DNA of the CDR3 is TGTGCCAGCAGTTTACCGGGGACGGGTAACTATGGCTACACCTTC.